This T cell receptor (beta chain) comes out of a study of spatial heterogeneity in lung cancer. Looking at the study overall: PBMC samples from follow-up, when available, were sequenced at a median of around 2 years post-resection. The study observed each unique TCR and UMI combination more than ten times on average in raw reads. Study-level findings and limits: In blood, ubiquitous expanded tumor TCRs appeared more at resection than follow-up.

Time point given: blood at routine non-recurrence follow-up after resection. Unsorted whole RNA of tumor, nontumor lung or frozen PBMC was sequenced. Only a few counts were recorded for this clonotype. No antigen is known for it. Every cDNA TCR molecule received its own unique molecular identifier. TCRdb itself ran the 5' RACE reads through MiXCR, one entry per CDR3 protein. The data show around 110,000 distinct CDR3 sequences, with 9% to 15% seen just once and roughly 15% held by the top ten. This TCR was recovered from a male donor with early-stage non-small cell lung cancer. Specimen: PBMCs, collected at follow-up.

The CDR3 nucleotides are TGTGCCAGCAGGGACGGTAGCGGAGCCAAAAACATTCAGTACTTC. Its translation is CASRDGSGAKNIQYF. The chain employs TRBV28 and TRBJ2-4; a possible D gene is TRBD2 (6 bases). The V end lost 6 bases, the J end lost 0 bases, and 12 bases lay between the germline ends. Germline CDR1 reads MDHEN; CDR2 reads SYDVKM. The CDR3 is made up of 15 amino acids.